Given below is one T cell receptor (beta chain) in context. Its antigen is not identified. These data originate in a study of cytomegalovirus exposure and HLA in healthy donors. The wider study: From donors who were HLA-typed, an early data release held 80 million or so unique TCRs. Across almost 400 genotyped donors, 81% landed in the Caucasian-associated ancestry cluster. General study results and limits: As a later analysis showed, a missense DCLRE1C variant was linked to trimming of TCR beta V- and J-genes.

Both 60 Vbeta primers and 13 Jbeta primers went into the PCR. Clones were sequenced by immunoSEQ multiplex PCR, and TCRdb holds only the in-frame ones, with some missing. The listing records over 150,000 clones. This clonotype originated in a boy between 10 and 17 years old in good health and CMV-seronegative. The sequencing sample was made of PBMCs.

CDR3 protein: CASSYSGHSGEKLFF. The CDR3 nucleotides are TGTGCCAGCAGTTACTCCGGGCATTCGGGGGAAAAACTGTTTTTT. The rearrangement links TRBV6-6 to TRBJ1-4; D ambiguous. V lost 0 bases to trimming and J lost 8 bases, with 13 bases between them. CDR1 and CDR2 from the germline V gene are MNHNY and SVGAGI (reference sequence). CDR3 size: 15 residues.